The entry below describes one TCR beta chain. In the original workflow: Amplified reference gene primers provided the basis for estimating nucleated cell counts. The table came from immunoSEQ multiplex PCR; TCRdb's copy has only in-frame clones and leaves some out. The V and J calls and clone size were taken over from that table, and D and trimming were inferred from the DNA. Of 110,000 or so clones in the sample, approximately 70% were seen once. These data are taken from a study of blood T cell repertoires in COVID-19. Whole-study context: Samples taken during acute and convalescent COVID-19 were collected in the United States, Italy and Spain. T cells, B-cell-depleted T cells, or PBMCs supplied cDNA or gDNA.

Looked up from germline, CDR1 is SGHNT and CDR2 is YYREEE (reference sequence). The CDR3 loop spans 16 amino acids. The V and J ends lost 4 bases and 0 bases, in that order; junction bases with no gene match: 4. This receptor was obtained from a middle-aged woman with acute or convalescent COVID-19. Input material: peripheral blood. This chain uses TRBV5-4 with TRBJ1-2; 12 bases match TRBD1. The CDR3 DNA reads TGTGCCAGCAGCGGGGGACAGGGGGCCTCTAACTATGGCTACACCTTC. The encoded protein is CASSGGQGASNYGYTF.